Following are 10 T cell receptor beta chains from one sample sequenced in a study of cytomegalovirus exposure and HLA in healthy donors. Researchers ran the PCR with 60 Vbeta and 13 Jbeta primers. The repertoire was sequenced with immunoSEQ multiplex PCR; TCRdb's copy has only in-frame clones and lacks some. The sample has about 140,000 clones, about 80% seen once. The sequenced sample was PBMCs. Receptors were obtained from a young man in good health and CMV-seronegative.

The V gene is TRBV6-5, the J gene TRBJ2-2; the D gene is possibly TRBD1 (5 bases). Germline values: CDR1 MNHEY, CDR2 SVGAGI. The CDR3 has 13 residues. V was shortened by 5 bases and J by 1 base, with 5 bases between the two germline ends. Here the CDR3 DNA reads TGTGCCAGCAGTCAGGGGAACACCGGGGAGCTGTTTTTT. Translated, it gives CASSQGNTGELFF.

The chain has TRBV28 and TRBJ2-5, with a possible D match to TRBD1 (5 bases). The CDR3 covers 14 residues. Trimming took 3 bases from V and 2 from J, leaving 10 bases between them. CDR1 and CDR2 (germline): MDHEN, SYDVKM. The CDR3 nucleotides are TGTGCCAGCAGTTTGACAGTAAGACAAGAGACCCAGTACTTC. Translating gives CASSLTVRQETQYF. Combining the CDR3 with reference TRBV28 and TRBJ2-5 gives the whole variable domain DVKVTQSSRYLVKRTGEKVFLECVQDMDHENMFWYRQDPGLGLRLIYFSYDVKMKEKGDIPEGYSVSREKKERFSLILESASTNQTSMYLCASSLTVRQETQYFGPGTRLLVL.

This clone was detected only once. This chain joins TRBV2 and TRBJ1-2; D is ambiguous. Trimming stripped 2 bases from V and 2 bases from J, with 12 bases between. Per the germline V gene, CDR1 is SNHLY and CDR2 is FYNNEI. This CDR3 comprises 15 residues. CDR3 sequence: CASSESQAANYGYTF. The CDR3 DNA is TGTGCCAGCAGTGAAAGCCAGGCCGCGAACTATGGCTACACCTTC.

The CDR3 region is CAILGHGANVLTF. The CDR3 DNA reads as TGTGCCATCTTGGGGCATGGGGCCAACGTCCTGACTTTC. The chain has TRBV10-3 and TRBJ2-6, with D maybe TRBD1 (5 bases). The V and J ends lost 8 bases and 3 bases respectively, with 8 bases between them. This CDR3 region has 13 residues. Germline V CDR1 and CDR2: ENHRY, SYGVKD.

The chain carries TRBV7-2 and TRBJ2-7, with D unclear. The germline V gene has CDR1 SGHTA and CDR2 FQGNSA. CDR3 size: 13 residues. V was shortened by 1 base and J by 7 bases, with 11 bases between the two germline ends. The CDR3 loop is CASSLVRPSEQYF. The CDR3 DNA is TGTGCCAGCAGCTTAGTGCGGCCCTCGGAGCAGTACTTC.

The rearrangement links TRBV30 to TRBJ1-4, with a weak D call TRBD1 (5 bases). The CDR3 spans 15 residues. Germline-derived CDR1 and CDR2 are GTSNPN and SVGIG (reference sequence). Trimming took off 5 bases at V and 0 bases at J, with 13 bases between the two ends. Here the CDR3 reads CAWQGKFATNEKLFF. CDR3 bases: TGTGCCTGGCAGGGTAAATTTGCAACTAATGAAAAACTGTTTTTT.

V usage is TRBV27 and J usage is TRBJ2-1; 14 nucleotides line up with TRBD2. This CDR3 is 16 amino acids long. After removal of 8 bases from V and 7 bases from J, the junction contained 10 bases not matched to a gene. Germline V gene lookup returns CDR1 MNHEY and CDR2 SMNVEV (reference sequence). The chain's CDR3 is CASSSTWTSGRNEQFF. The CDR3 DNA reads TGTGCCAGCTCCTCAACCTGGACTAGCGGGAGGAATGAGCAGTTCTTC.

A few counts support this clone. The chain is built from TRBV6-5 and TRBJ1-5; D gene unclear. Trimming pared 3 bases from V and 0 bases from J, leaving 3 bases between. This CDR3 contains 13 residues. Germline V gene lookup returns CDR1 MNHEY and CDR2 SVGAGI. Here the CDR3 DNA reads TGTGCCAGCAGTTATAATAGCAATCAGCCCCAGCATTTT. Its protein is CASSYNSNQPQHF.

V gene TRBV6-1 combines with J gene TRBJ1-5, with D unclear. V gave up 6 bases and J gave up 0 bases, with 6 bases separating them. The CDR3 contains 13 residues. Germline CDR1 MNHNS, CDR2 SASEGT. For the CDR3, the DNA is TGTGCCAGCAGACAGAATAGCAATCAGCCCCAGCATTTT. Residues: CASRQNSNQPQHF.

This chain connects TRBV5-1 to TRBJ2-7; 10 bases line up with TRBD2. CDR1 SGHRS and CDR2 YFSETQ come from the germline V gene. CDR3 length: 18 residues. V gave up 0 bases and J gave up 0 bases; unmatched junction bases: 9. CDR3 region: CASSLDSSGRLNSYEQYF. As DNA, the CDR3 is TGCGCCAGCAGCTTGGATTCTAGCGGGAGATTGAACTCCTACGAGCAGTACTTC.